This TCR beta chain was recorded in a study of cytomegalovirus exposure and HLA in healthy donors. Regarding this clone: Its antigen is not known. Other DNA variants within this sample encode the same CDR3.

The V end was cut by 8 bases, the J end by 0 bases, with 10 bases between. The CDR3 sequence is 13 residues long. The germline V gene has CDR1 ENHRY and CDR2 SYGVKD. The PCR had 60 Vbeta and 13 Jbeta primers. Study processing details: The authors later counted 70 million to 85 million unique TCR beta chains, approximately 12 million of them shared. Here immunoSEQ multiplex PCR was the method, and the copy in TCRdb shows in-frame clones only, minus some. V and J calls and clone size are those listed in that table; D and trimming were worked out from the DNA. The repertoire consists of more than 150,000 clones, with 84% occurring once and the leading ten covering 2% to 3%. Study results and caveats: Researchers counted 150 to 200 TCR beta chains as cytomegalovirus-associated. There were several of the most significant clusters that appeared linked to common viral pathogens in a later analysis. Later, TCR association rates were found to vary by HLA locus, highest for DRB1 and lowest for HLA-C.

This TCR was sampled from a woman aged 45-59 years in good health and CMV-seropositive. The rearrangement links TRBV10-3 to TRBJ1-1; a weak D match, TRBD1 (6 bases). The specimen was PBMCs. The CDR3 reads CAIRQDMNTEAFF. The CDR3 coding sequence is TGTGCCATCCGACAGGACATGAACACTGAAGCTTTCTTT.